The rows below give T cell receptor beta chains drawn from one sample of a study of identical twins' blood T cells. TCRdb re-called the 5' RACE reads through MiXCR, storing one row per CDR3 protein. Of 300,000 to 400,000 distinct CDR3 sequences listed, about 28% are singletons. Source material: PBMCs. The receptors here all came from a woman aged 18-49 years in good health. Each CDR3 is given with its conserved first and last residue. Each record gives: clone size, J gene, D gene, V gene, CDR3 DNA, CDR3 protein. D genes are given only for firm matches. Size tells how often a clone was seen (once, few, many) or the class of an expanded clone, and some rows leave it out.

>few|TRBJ1-1|NA|TRBV7-9
TGTGCCAGCAGCCCGACTACTGAAGCTTTCTTT
CASSPTTEAFF
>few|TRBJ1-2|NA|TRBV29-1
TGCAGCGTTGTGCTGGGGAATTTTGGCTACACCTTC
CSVVLGNFGYTF
>NA|TRBJ2-2|NA|TRBV5-1
TGCGCCAGCAGCTGGGACCCGAGGACCGGGGGGCTGTTTTTT
CASSWDPRTGGLFF
>few|TRBJ1-2|TRBD1|TRBV20-1
TGCAGTGCTAGAGATCACCCCGGGACAGGGACCGATGGCTACACCTTC
CSARDHPGTGTDGYTF
>many|TRBJ1-6|TRBD1|TRBV20-1
TGCAGTGCGATGACAGACAGGGTTAATTCACCCCTCCACTTT
CSAMTDRVNSPLHF
>NA|TRBJ1-2|NA|TRBV5-6
TGTGCCAGCAGCTTGGTGGCAGACAGAATGAGCTACACCTTC
CASSLVADRMSYTF
>NA|TRBJ2-3|NA|TRBV25-1
TGTGCCAGCAGTGAATTTGGAAGCGGGGATACGCAGTATTTT
CASSEFGSGDTQYF
>many|TRBJ1-3|NA|TRBV6-5
TGTGCCAGCGTCCCTGGGACACCGTCTGGAAACACCATATATTTT
CASVPGTPSGNTIYF
>NA|TRBJ2-1|TRBD2|TRBV5-1
TGCGCCAGCAGCATAGCTAGCGGGAGCGGAAGTGAGCAGTTCTTC
CASSIASGSGSEQFF
>many|TRBJ2-3|NA|TRBV29-1
TGCAGCCTTTTTTCTGATACGCAGTATTTT
CSLFSDTQYF
>NA|TRBJ2-1|TRBD1|TRBV29-1
TGCAGCGCCCACTCGACAGGGCACCCACCCAATGAGCAGTTCTTC
CSAHSTGHPPNEQFF
>NA|TRBJ1-1|NA|TRBV6-5
TGTGCCAGCGCGCTGGGGCTTATGAACACTGAAGCTTTCTTT
CASALGLMNTEAFF
>many|TRBJ1-1|NA|TRBV20-1
TGCAGTGCTAGGTTTACGGGTGTGGCTTTCTTT
CSARFTGVAFF
>few|TRBJ1-6|NA|TRBV19
TGTGCCAGTAGTATAGCTGGGAATTCACCCCTCCACTTT
CASSIAGNSPLHF
>once|TRBJ1-2|NA|TRBV5-1
TGCGCCAGCAGCAAGCAGGGTTGTGGCTACACCTTC
CASSKQGCGYTF
>NA|TRBJ1-3|NA|TRBV7-2
TGTGCCAGCAGCTTATCTATGGACACCATGTATTTT
CASSLSMDTMYF
>NA|TRBJ1-3|TRBD1|TRBV4-3
TGCGCCAGCAGCCGAGACAGGGGTGATGGAAACACCATATATTTT
CASSRDRGDGNTIYF
>once|TRBJ2-5|NA|TRBV18
TGTGCCAGCTCACCGTTTGAGACCCAAGGTTCAGAGACCCAGTACTTC
CASSPFETQGSETQYF
>NA|TRBJ1-3|NA|TRBV7-2
TGTGCCAGCAGCTTCCTCACGGCAAGGTCCACCATATATTTT
CASSFLTARSTIYF
>few|TRBJ2-3|NA|TRBV12-5
TGTGCTAGTGGTGCTGGGGGTTACGGAGATACGCAGTATTTT
CASGAGGYGDTQYF
>NA|TRBJ1-1|NA|TRBV20-1
TGCAGTGCTAGCGGGGGCCGAAACACTGAAGCTTTCTTT
CSASGGRNTEAFF
>few|TRBJ2-2|NA|TRBV27
TGTGCCAGCAGTTACGGACCCTCCACCGGGGAGCTGTTTTTT
CASSYGPSTGELFF
>NA|TRBJ2-2|NA|TRBV7-9
TGTGCCAGCAGTACCAGGGGTAGTAGGAACACCGGGGAGCTGTTTTTT
CASSTRGSRNTGELFF
>few|TRBJ2-1|NA|TRBV10-3
TGTGCCATCAGTAACCGACAGCCTAGCGATGAGCAGTTCTTC
CAISNRQPSDEQFF
>NA|TRBJ1-5|NA|TRBV9
TGTGCCAGCAGTGAAGGGGATGGGGGTCAGCCCCAGCATTTT
CASSEGDGGQPQHF
>NA|TRBJ1-3|NA|TRBV20-1
TGCAGTGCTAGACCAGGGCGGATAGATAACACCATATATTTT
CSARPGRIDNTIYF
>NA|TRBJ1-5|NA|TRBV6-2/TRBV6-3
TGTGCCAGCAGTATTACGGCGTGGGGGGCTGGTTACCAGCCCCAGCATTTT
CASSITAWGAGYQPQHF